This TCR beta chain was recorded in a study of human T cells and chemical hapten exposure. Time point denoted: healthy volunteer bleed at 6 weeks. Sequencing started from total RNA isolated from unfractionated whole blood. Per the original methods: Ranging from about 20,000 to 690,600, TCR counts per sample had a median value of around 94,000. One entry per CDR3 protein results from TCRdb running MiXCR on the RACE reads. The V and J calls follow TCRdb's processing rather than the paper's. The sample lists fewer than 85,000 distinct CDR3 sequences, about 8.6% occurring once. V was trimmed by 4 bases and J by 2 bases, leaving 13 bases between them. The germline V gene encodes CDR1 SGHTA and CDR2 FQGNSA. This CDR3 comprises 15 residues. This clonotype appeared a few times.

The chain uses TRBV7-2 and TRBJ2-3; no clear D. The source is a female donor in good health. Some clones in this sample may be carry-over from other donors' samples. Material for sequencing was whole blood. The CDR3 nucleotides read TGTGCCAGCAGCTCAGACCTATATACCACAGATACGCAGTATTTT. Residues: CASSSDLYTTDTQYF.